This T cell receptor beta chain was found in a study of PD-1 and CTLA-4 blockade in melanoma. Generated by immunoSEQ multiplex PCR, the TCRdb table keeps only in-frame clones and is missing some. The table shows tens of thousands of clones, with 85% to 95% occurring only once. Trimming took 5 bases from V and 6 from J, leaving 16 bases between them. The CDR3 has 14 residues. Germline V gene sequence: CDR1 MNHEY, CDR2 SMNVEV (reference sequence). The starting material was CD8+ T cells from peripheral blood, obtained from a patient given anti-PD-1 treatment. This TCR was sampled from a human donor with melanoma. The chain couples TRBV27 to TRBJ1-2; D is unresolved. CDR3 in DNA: TGTGCCAGCAGTCCAGTAGGGCCGTTGGATGGCTACACCTTC. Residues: CASSPVGPLDGYTF.